This T cell receptor beta chain was identified in a study of cytomegalovirus exposure and HLA in healthy donors. Study-level points and caveats: A highly shared variant cluster was judged a likely technical artifact. Later work associated approximately 17,000 TCR beta sequences with HLA alleles at 0.05 false discovery rate. Researchers reported that a few CMV-associated chains were confirmed in vitro as CMV antigen-specific.

Nominally healthy donors provided the samples, though records likely missed some immune exposures. The CDR3 sequence is 14 residues long. In germline, CDR1 is SGHAT, CDR2 FQDESV (reference sequence). V gave up 4 bases and J gave up 5 bases; unmatched junction bases: 6. In this sample, this clone turned up a few times. Its antigen is undetermined. 60 Vbeta and 13 Jbeta primers were used in PCR. TCRdb keeps only in-frame clones here, not all; method: immunoSEQ multiplex PCR. Of about 160,000 clones detected, approximately 79% appear once; the ten largest clones hold approximately 1.4%. The source material was PBMCs. V is TRBV11-1 and J is TRBJ1-2; TRBD1 aligns across 8 bases. The receptor was derived from a man between 60 and 70 years old in good health and CMV-seronegative. The CDR3 coding sequence is TGTGCCAGCAGCTCGACAGGGGCACCGTATGGCTACACCTTC. Protein sequence: CASSSTGAPYGYTF. The whole variable domain, filled in from reference TRBV11-1 and TRBJ1-2, reads EAEVAQSPRYKITEKSQAVAFWCDPISGHATLYWYRQILGQGPELLVQFQDESVVDDSQLPKDRFSAERLKGVDSTLKIQPAELGDSAMYLCASSSTGAPYGYTFGSGTRLTVV.